Listed below are T cell receptor beta chains from one sample, sequenced in a study of shared clonotypes between healthy human individuals. The method was immunoSEQ multiplex PCR; TCRdb's version includes in-frame clones alone and lacks a portion of them. Of almost 750,000 clones in the sample, roughly 72% were seen once. Material for sequencing was memory CD4+ T cells sorted from blood. These receptors all come from a woman aged 25 to 39 in good health. Both conserved end residues are part of each CDR3. Fields, in order: D gene, clone size, V gene, J gene, CDR3 DNA, CDR3 protein. D genes are given only for firm matches. The size field is filled for only some rows; it gives once, few, many or a size class.

>TRBD1|few|TRBV18|TRBJ1-1
TGTGCCAGCTCACCAAATCAGAGGGGGCTGAACACTGAAGCTTTCTTT
CASSPNQRGLNTEAFF
>NA|NA|TRBV5-5|TRBJ1-5
TGTGCCAGCAGCTTAGGGGAAAAGCCCCAGCATTTT
CASSLGEKPQHF
>TRBD1|NA|TRBV6-6|TRBJ1-1
TGTGCCAGCAGCAACGCGGACAGGGCACCTTTCTTT
CASSNADRAPFF
>NA|NA|TRBV28|TRBJ1-1
TGTGCCAGCAGTTTAATCGGGGTGGGGAACACTGAAGCTTTCTTT
CASSLIGVGNTEAFF
>TRBD1|NA|TRBV2|TRBJ2-3
TGTGCCAGCAGGGATAGGACAGGGTACACAGATACGCAGTATTTT
CASRDRTGYTDTQYF
>NA|NA|TRBV4-1|TRBJ2-1
TGCGCCAGCAGCCGGCTAGCGCGCTACAATGAGCAGTTCTTC
CASSRLARYNEQFF
>TRBD1|few|TRBV5-4|TRBJ1-2
TGTGCCAGCAGCGTCGGACAGGGGGATGGGGGCTACACCTTC
CASSVGQGDGGYTF
>NA|NA|TRBV6-1|TRBJ1-5
TGTGCCAGCAGTGAATTGGTGGGGCAGCCCCAGCATTTT
CASSELVGQPQHF
>NA|NA|TRBV18|TRBJ2-1
TGTGCCAGCTCACCAACCCGGGACGGAACTAGGAATGAGCAGTTCTTC
CASSPTRDGTRNEQFF
>NA|NA|TRBV30|TRBJ1-2
TGTGCCTGGATAGAGGGAAACTATGGCTACACCTTC
CAWIEGNYGYTF
>TRBD2|NA|TRBV27|TRBJ2-1
TGTGCCAGCAGCACACTAGCGGGAGGGGGGTACAATGAGCAGTTCTTC
CASSTLAGGGYNEQFF
>TRBD2|NA|TRBV25-1|TRBJ2-3
TGTGCCAGCCCTAGGCTGCGGGAGGCGTGCACAGATACGCAGTATTTT
CASPRLREACTDTQYF
>NA|NA|TRBV11-2|TRBJ1-4
TGTGCCAGCAGCTTAGATGTGAATGAAAAACTGTTTTTT
CASSLDVNEKLFF
>NA|NA|TRBV14|TRBJ1-3
TGTGCCAGCAGCCAAGTCAGGGTCCCTGGAAACACCATATATTTT
CASSQVRVPGNTIYF
>TRBD1|NA|TRBV30|TRBJ2-2
TGTGCCTGGAGGACAGGGGGCGCCGGGGAGCTGTTTTTT
CAWRTGGAGELFF
>NA|NA|TRBV19|TRBJ2-1
TGTGCCAGTAGTATAGGACTAGAGTATGAGCAGTTCTTC
CASSIGLEYEQFF
>TRBD2|NA|TRBV25-1|TRBJ2-3
TGTGCCAGCAGTGATTTCCGAGCGGGAGCGTCAGATACGCAGTATTTT
CASSDFRAGASDTQYF
>TRBD2|NA|TRBV28|TRBJ2-3
TGTGCCAGCAGTTTAACCGTGACCGGGACTATCACAGATACGCAGTATTTT
CASSLTVTGTITDTQYF
>NA|NA|TRBV29-1|TRBJ2-1
TGCAGCGTTGAAGAAGGGATGATTGCCTACAGCTCCTACAATGAGCAGTTCTTC
CSVEEGMIAYSSYNEQFF
>TRBD2|NA|TRBV6-1|TRBJ2-1
TGTGCCAGCAGTGAAACTAGCGGGAGCTATAATGAGCAGTTCTTC
CASSETSGSYNEQFF
>NA|NA|TRBV15|TRBJ2-2
TGTGCCACCAGCAGAGGCCGGGGGGCGATCACCGGGGAGCTGTTTTTT
CATSRGRGAITGELFF
>NA|NA|TRBV10-3|TRBJ1-3
TGTGCCATCAGTGATGGCGGGAAAAAATCTGGAAACACCATATATTTT
CAISDGGKKSGNTIYF
>NA|NA|TRBV7-2|TRBJ2-5
TGTGCCAGCAGCTATTCAAGGAATCAAGAGACCCAGTACTTC
CASSYSRNQETQYF
>TRBD2|NA|TRBV10-2|TRBJ2-4
TGCGCCAGCAGTGAGATCGGGAGGGACATTCAGTACTTC
CASSEIGRDIQYF
>TRBD1|NA|TRBV28|TRBJ2-7
TGTGCCAGCAGCCTCGGGACAGGGAATAATTACGAGCAGTACTTC
CASSLGTGNNYEQYF
>TRBD1|once|TRBV18|TRBJ2-2
TGTGCCAGCTCACCCCCGGGACAGGGGGGCACCGGGGAGCTGTTTTTT
CASSPPGQGGTGELFF
>NA|NA|TRBV5-1|TRBJ1-2
TGCGCCAGCAGCTACGTCAGGGATTACTATGGCTACACCTTC
CASSYVRDYYGYTF
>TRBD1|NA|TRBV19|TRBJ1-2
TGTGCCAGTAGTGCCGTCGGTGTAAGGACAGGGGGCGAACTCTATGGCTACACCTTC
CASSAVGVRTGGELYGYTF
>TRBD1|NA|TRBV19|TRBJ2-2
TGTGCCAGTATGGGACAGGGGTTTGCCGGGGAGCTGTTTTTT
CASMGQGFAGELFF
>TRBD2|NA|TRBV2|TRBJ2-1
TGTGCCAGCAGTGAAAGGCTAGCGGGCGTCGATGAGCAGTTCTTC
CASSERLAGVDEQFF
>TRBD1|NA|TRBV6-4|TRBJ2-2
TGTGCCACCCTCCTCGATCGACAGGGGGCAGGAACCGGGGAGCTGTTTTTT
CATLLDRQGAGTGELFF
>NA|NA|TRBV18|TRBJ2-5
TGTGCCAGCTCATCGTCGACTAGTTGGGGAACAGAGACCCAGTACTTC
CASSSSTSWGTETQYF
>TRBD1|NA|TRBV5-8|TRBJ1-2
TGTGCCAGCAGCTATCGTCCGGGACAGGGATCCCATGGCTACACCTTC
CASSYRPGQGSHGYTF
>NA|NA|TRBV5-1|TRBJ2-2
TGCGCCAGCAGCTTGACGACCGGGGAGCTGTTTTTT
CASSLTTGELFF
>TRBD1|NA|TRBV10-2|TRBJ2-7
TGCGCCAGCAGTCAGCAACCGGGACAGGGGGGGGAGCAGTACTTC
CASSQQPGQGGEQYF
>NA|NA|TRBV18|TRBJ2-2
TGTGCCAGCTCACCTCAAACGGGGCAGAACACCGGGGAGCTGTTTTTT
CASSPQTGQNTGELFF
>NA|NA|TRBV11-2|TRBJ2-5
TGTGCCAGCAGCTTAGCGGGTTCTCAAGAGACCCAGTACTTC
CASSLAGSQETQYF
>NA|NA|TRBV15|TRBJ2-3
TGTGCCACCAGCAGTGGCAGGTTCAGCACAGATACGCAGTATTTT
CATSSGRFSTDTQYF
>NA|NA|TRBV7-8|TRBJ2-2
TGTGCCAGCAGCTTATCCCTAGGGTTTGCCGGGGAGCTGTTTTTT
CASSLSLGFAGELFF
>TRBD2|NA|TRBV9|TRBJ2-3
TGTGCCAGCAGCGTTTCCGGGACTAGCGGACCAGATACGCAGTATTTT
CASSVSGTSGPDTQYF
>NA|once|TRBV10-2|TRBJ2-7
TGCGCCGGGTCGGGACGGCCACCCTCGAGGTTGGAAGAGCAGTACTTC
CAGSGRPPSRLEEQYF
>TRBD2|NA|TRBV27|TRBJ2-1
TGTGCCAGCAGTCGACTAGCGGGAGGAGGGTACAATGAGCAGTTCTTC
CASSRLAGGGYNEQFF
>TRBD2|NA|TRBV11-2|TRBJ2-2
TGTGCCAGCAGTCAAACATGGGGGAGGGCCGCCGGGGAGCTGTTTTTT
CASSQTWGRAAGELFF
>NA|NA|TRBV29-1|TRBJ1-1
TGCAGCGTTGCCCTGACAGGAAAAAACACTGAAGCTTTCTTT
CSVALTGKNTEAFF
>NA|NA|TRBV7-2|TRBJ1-1
TGTGCCAGCAGCTCAACACCGGGCTACTCTGAAGCTTTCTTT
CASSSTPGYSEAFF
>TRBD1|NA|TRBV30|TRBJ1-2
TGTGCCTGGACCCTTCACTGGGGACAGGGAATTAACTATGGCTACACCTTC
CAWTLHWGQGINYGYTF
>TRBD1|NA|TRBV5-3|TRBJ1-4
TGTGCCAGAAGCGGGGGACAGGGGAATGAAAAACTGTTTTTT
CARSGGQGNEKLFF
>NA|few|TRBV7-8|TRBJ1-4
TGTGCCAGCAGCTCCCATACCCTTAATGAAAAACTGTTTTTT
CASSSHTLNEKLFF